This T cell receptor (beta chain) came from a study of T cell repertoires in cytomegalovirus infection. In TCRdb, the reads were re-called with MiXCR into one record per CDR3 protein. The table has fewer than 200,000 distinct CDR3 sequences, approximately 15% seen once. This clonotype occurred many times. The V and J ends lost 0 bases and 8 bases respectively, with 17 bases between them. The CDR3 spans 16 residues. Germline V gives CDR1 LGHNT, CDR2 FRNRAP. The sample was PBMCs. The chain joins TRBV12-5 to TRBJ2-1, with D possibly being TRBD2 (6 bases). The receptor comes from a human donor in good health (CMV status not recorded). Some clones in this sample may be carry-over from other donors' samples. The CDR3 nucleotides are TGTGCTAGTGGTTTGGTACGAGGCGGGATTTACGATGAGCAGTTCTTC. It codes for CASGLVRGGIYDEQFF. Drawing the rest from reference TRBV12-5 and TRBJ2-1, the complete variable domain is DARVTQTPRHKVTEMGQEVTMRCQPILGHNTVFWYRQTMMQGLELLAYFRNRAPLDDSGMPKDRFSAEMPDATLATLKIQPSEPRDSAVYFCASGLVRGGIYDEQFFGPGTRLTVL.